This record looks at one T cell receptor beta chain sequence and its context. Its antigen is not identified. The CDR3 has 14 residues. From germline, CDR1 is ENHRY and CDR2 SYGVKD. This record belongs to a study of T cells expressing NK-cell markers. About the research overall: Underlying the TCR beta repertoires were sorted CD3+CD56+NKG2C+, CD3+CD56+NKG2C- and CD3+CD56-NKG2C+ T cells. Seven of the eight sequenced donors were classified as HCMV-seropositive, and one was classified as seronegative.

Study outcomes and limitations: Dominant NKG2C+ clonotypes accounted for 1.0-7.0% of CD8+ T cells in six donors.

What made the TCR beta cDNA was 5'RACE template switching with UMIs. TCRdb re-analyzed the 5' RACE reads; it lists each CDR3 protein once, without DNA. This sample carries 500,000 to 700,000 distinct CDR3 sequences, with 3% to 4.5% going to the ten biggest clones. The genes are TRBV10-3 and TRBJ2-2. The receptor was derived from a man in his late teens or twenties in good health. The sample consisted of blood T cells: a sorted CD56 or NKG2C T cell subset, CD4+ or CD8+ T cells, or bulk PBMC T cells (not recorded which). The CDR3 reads CAIRPIDSTGELFF.